Each of the 18 T cell receptor beta chains below was sequenced from the same sample in a study of T-cell reconstitution after alpha-beta-depleted transplantation in children. As it was prepared, the TCRbeta library received unique molecular identifiers. TCRdb called the PCR reads again in MiXCR, with one record for every CDR3 protein. The data hold 400,000 to 550,000 distinct CDR3 sequences, with about 10% observed a single time. The specimen comprised PBMCs, sampled before TCRalphabeta/CD19-depleted stem cell transplant. The receptors originated from a child between 2 and 9 years old with inherited bone marrow failure, due to receive a stem cell transplant.

This clonotype has at least ten counts. The chain recombines TRBV12-3 or TRBV12-4 with TRBJ1-3; 9 nucleotides match TRBD1. CDR3 size: 15 residues. The junction had 3 bases not matched to a gene; V was cut back by 5 bases and J by 1 base. CDR3 residues: CASSPTGGSGNTIYF. CDR3 nucleotide sequence: TGTGCCAGCAGTCCGACAGGGGGATCTGGAAACACCATATATTTT.

The V gene is TRBV20-1, the J gene TRBJ1-1; D perhaps matches TRBD1 (5 bases). The CDR3 length is 13 residues. Per the germline V gene, CDR1 is DFQATT and CDR2 is SNEGSKA (reference sequence). Trimming removed 2 bases at V and 7 bases at J, with 14 bases between. The CDR3 coding sequence is TGCAGTGCTAGACGGGCAGGGCGAGATGAAGCTTTCTTT. Translating it yields CSARRAGRDEAFF.

V gene TRBV6-5 combines with J gene TRBJ2-6, with 10 bases lining up with TRBD1. This CDR3 comprises 17 residues. V shed 0 bases, J shed 4 bases, and the junction held 3 bases outside the gene matches. The germline CDR1 and CDR2 sequences are MNHEY and SVGAGI. The CDR3 DNA reads as TGTGCCAGCAGTTACTCGGGGACAGGGGTCGGGGCCAACGTCCTGACTTTC. It is translated as CASSYSGTGVGANVLTF.

The sample holds many counts of this clonotype. This chain links TRBV15 with TRBJ2-3, with 7 positions matching TRBD2. This CDR3 spans 18 amino acids. V gave up 2 bases and J gave up 3 bases; unmatched junction bases: 14. The germline CDR1 and CDR2 sequences are LNHNV and YYDKDF (reference sequence). The CDR3 sequence: CATSRSSLGGSATDTQYF. For the CDR3, the DNA is TGTGCCACCAGCAGATCGTCACTTGGCGGGAGTGCTACAGATACGCAGTATTTT.

Many counts were recorded for this clonotype. The gene calls are TRBV7-2 and TRBJ2-7; D gene ambiguous. Germline-derived CDR1 and CDR2 are SGHTA and FQGNSA. This CDR3 is built from 13 residues. V lost 2 bases, J lost 2 bases, and 7 bases lay in between. The CDR3 reads CASSLQEPYEQYF. CDR3 DNA sequence: TGTGCCAGCAGCTTACAGGAACCCTACGAGCAGTACTTC.

This clonotype was picked up many times. The gene calls are TRBV20-1 and TRBJ2-4; D gene uncertain. Germline CDR1 reads DFQATT; CDR2 reads SNEGSKA (reference sequence). Trimming took off 2 bases at V and 5 bases at J, with 4 bases between the two ends. CDR3 length equals 11 residues. CDR3 nucleotide sequence: TGCAGTGCTAGACTCCAAAACATTCAGTACTTC. This sequence encodes CSARLQNIQYF.

This clonotype was detected only a few times. The chain employs TRBV21-1 and TRBJ2-1; the D call of TRBD2 is as the table states it, not checked on the DNA. TRBV21-1 is labeled a pseudogene. This CDR3 region has 17 residues. Here the CDR3 reads CASSKPRTSGRSNEQFF. Written as DNA, the CDR3 is TGTGCCAGCAGCAAACCTCGGACTAGCGGGAGGTCTAATGAGCAGTTCTTC.

Comment on this clonotype: This sequence may be a read error, since a much larger clone differs from it by one base. The CDR3 nucleotides are TGTGCCAGCAGCTTAGTTACAGGGCGGTCTGAAGCTTTCTTT. It codes for CASSLVTGRSEAFF. The rearrangement uses TRBV7-8 and TRBJ1-1, with a tentative D call TRBD1 (6 bases). The CDR3 contains 14 residues. CDR1 and CDR2 from the germline V gene are SGHVS and FQNEAQ. V gave up 1 base and J gave up 6 bases, with 12 bases separating them.

The table lists this clonotype with many counts. The chain recombines TRBV29-1 with TRBJ2-5, with 7 bases that match TRBD2. The CDR3 extends over 14 amino acids. The germline V gene has CDR1 SQVTM and CDR2 ANQGSEA. With 7 bases clipped from V and 5 bases from J, the junction kept 13 bases outside the gene matches. The CDR3 reads CSAVLGGSPETQYF. The CDR3 region has the DNA TGCAGCGCGGTTCTGGGCGGGAGCCCGGAGACCCAGTACTTC.

This clonotype was detected a few times. The rearrangement uses TRBV20-1 and TRBJ2-3, with 12 positions matching TRBD2. With 5 bases clipped from V and 5 bases from J, the junction kept 8 bases outside the gene matches. The germline V gene encodes CDR1 DFQATT and CDR2 SNEGSKA (reference sequence). This CDR3 spans 15 amino acids. As DNA, the CDR3 is TGCAGTGCTTACCGACTAGCGGGAGTTCAAGATACGCAGTATTTT. It encodes CSAYRLAGVQDTQYF.

This clonotype was detected many times. V and J are TRBV12-3 or TRBV12-4 and TRBJ2-1; TRBD2 matches at 9 bases. V was clipped by 4 bases and J by 3 bases; unmatched bases: 4. This CDR3 has 15 amino acids. The chain's CDR3 is CASSSPAGGYNEQFF. The CDR3 nucleotides read TGTGCCAGCAGTTCCCCAGCGGGAGGCTACAATGAGCAGTTCTTC.

This clonotype was seen many times. V usage is TRBV18 and J usage is TRBJ2-6; no reliable D call. Trimming left V 6 bases short and J 3 bases short, with 12 bases between. CDR1 is KGHSH, CDR2 LQKENI, per germline. The CDR3 consists of 15 residues. DNA for the CDR3: TGTGCCAGCTCTTTTTCGTGGAGTGGGGCCAACGTCCTGACTTTC. This encodes CASSFSWSGANVLTF.

This CDR3 reads CSACDRTPYNEQFF. CDR3 bases: TGCAGTGCTTGCGACAGAACCCCCTACAATGAGCAGTTCTTC. The V and J genes are TRBV20-1 and TRBJ2-1; D possibly corresponds to TRBD1 (5 bases). Per the germline V gene, CDR1 is DFQATT and CDR2 is SNEGSKA (reference sequence). The CDR3 spans 14 residues. V was trimmed by 5 bases and J by 2 bases, leaving 13 bases between them.

V and J are TRBV29-1 and TRBJ2-3; TRBD1 matches at 9 bases. The trim removed 7 bases at V and 5 bases at J, leaving 7 bases unmatched. This CDR3 has 13 residues. Germline V gene lookup returns CDR1 SQVTM and CDR2 ANQGSEA. The DNA of the CDR3 is TGCAGCGAGGGGACAGGGATGGAAGATACGCAGTATTTT. Translation: CSEGTGMEDTQYF.

There are many counts of this clonotype. The rearrangement links TRBV6-2 or TRBV6-3 to TRBJ2-7, with a weak D call TRBD2 (6 bases). CDR3 length equals 17 residues. Trimming pared 0 bases from V and 0 bases from J, leaving 15 bases between. CDR1 and CDR2 from the germline V gene are MNHEY and SVGEGT. This CDR3 is CASSYSTGTSSSYEQYF. The CDR3 DNA sequence: TGTGCCAGCAGTTACTCCACCGGGACTTCGAGCTCCTACGAGCAGTACTTC.

Only a few counts were recorded for this clonotype. This chain joins TRBV2 and TRBJ2-7; 9 bases align to TRBD1. V shed 6 bases, J shed 2 bases, and the junction held 5 bases outside the gene matches. Germline CDR1 is SNHLY and CDR2 is FYNNEI. The CDR3 spans 14 residues. The CDR3 loop is CASRRDRETYEQYF. In DNA, the CDR3 is TGTGCCAGCAGAAGGGACAGGGAAACCTACGAGCAGTACTTC.

In its sample, this clonotype was seen many times. The genes are TRBV29-1 and TRBJ2-7; D uncertain. The CDR3 consists of 13 residues. V lost 4 bases, J lost 1 base, and 11 bases lay in between. Germline V gene lookup returns CDR1 SQVTM and CDR2 ANQGSEA. CDR3 region: CSVGMFDSYEQYF. The CDR3 DNA follows: TGCAGCGTTGGAATGTTTGATTCCTACGAGCAGTACTTC.

This clonotype appeared many times. The V call is TRBV12-3 or TRBV12-4, the J call TRBJ2-1, with D possibly being TRBD2 (5 bases). The CDR3 loop spans 14 amino acids. Trimming left V 4 bases short and J 5 bases short, with 12 bases between. For the CDR3, the DNA is TGTGCCAGCAGTTCGCGGACTTGGCACAATGAGCAGTTCTTC. It translates to CASSSRTWHNEQFF.